This T cell receptor beta chain was found in a study of T-cell reconstitution after alpha-beta-depleted transplantation in children. Study-wide results and caveats: Fresh T-cell production supplied most of the T-cell counts and diversity seen one year after transplant.

The germline gives CDR1 LGHDT, CDR2 YNNKEL (reference sequence). The CDR3 sequence is 14 residues long. The V gene end was trimmed by 4 bases and the J gene end by 5 bases; junction bases not matched to a gene: 5. Remarks on this clonotype: Its antigen is as yet unknown.

The TCRbeta library incorporated unique molecular identifiers. TCRdb used MiXCR to reprocess the PCR reads, holding one entry per CDR3 protein. Counted here are 400,000 to 450,000 distinct CDR3 sequences, roughly 43% occurring once; the ten biggest clones make up around 29%. The chain combines TRBV3-1 with TRBJ1-1, with 9 bases matching TRBD1. The clonotype originates from a girl aged 2-10 years with aplastic anemia, due to receive a stem cell transplant. Material: PBMCs, obtained before TCRalphabeta/CD19-depleted stem cell transplant. The CDR3 here is CASSPDRGRTEAFF. CDR3 coding DNA: TGTGCCAGCAGCCCAGACAGGGGGAGAACTGAAGCTTTCTTT.